The 25 T cell receptor beta chains reported below all come from one sample, sequenced in a study of T cells in Graves' hyperthyroidism and ophthalmopathy. Amplified TCR beta CDR3 regions derived from RNA transcripts. TCR CDR3 underwent first-round RT-PCR with the HTBI primer set. TCRdb itself ran the multiplex PCR reads through MiXCR, one entry per CDR3 protein. The table lists hundreds of thousands of distinct CDR3 sequences, roughly 17% of them singletons, with less than 4.5% in the top ten. Sequencing was carried out using blood. These receptors originate from a woman aged 25-40 years with Graves' hyperthyroidism.

This clonotype was recorded many times. V usage is TRBV27 and J usage is TRBJ1-1; D not certain. The CDR3 is made up of 13 amino acids. The V gene's germline CDR1 is MNHEY and CDR2 SMNVEV (reference sequence). Trimming took off 2 bases at V and 4 bases at J, with 8 bases between the two ends. This chain's CDR3 is CASSLLGGTEAFF. CDR3 nucleotide sequence: TGTGCCAGCAGTTTACTAGGAGGCACTGAAGCTTTCTTT.

The sample holds a few counts of this clonotype. V and J are TRBV6-1 and TRBJ1-2; 7 bases match TRBD1. Looked up from germline, CDR1 is MNHNS and CDR2 is SASEGT. This CDR3 has 15 amino acids. Trimming removed 6 bases from V and 0 bases from J; junction bases left unmatched: 7. CDR3 in DNA: TGTGCCAGCAGACGCGGGACAGTCTCTAACTATGGCTACACCTTC. Translating it yields CASRRGTVSNYGYTF.

The V gene is TRBV3-1, the J gene TRBJ2-7; D is possibly TRBD1 or TRBD2 (5 bases each). The germline V gene encodes CDR1 LGHDT and CDR2 YNNKEL (reference sequence). V lost 1 base and J lost 3, with 13 bases in between. The CDR3 loop spans 15 amino acids. CDR3 sequence: CASSQVNGAYYEQYF. In DNA form, the CDR3 reads TGTGCCAGCAGCCAAGTGAACGGGGCTTACTACGAGCAGTACTTC.

The J gene is TRBJ2-7, the V gene TRBV9, with TRBD2 identical over 7 bases. The ends lost 0 bases at V and 3 bases at J; junction bases unmatched: 3. Germline V gene lookup returns CDR1 SGDLS and CDR2 YYNGEE. This CDR3 comprises 14 residues. CDR3 bases: TGTGCCAGCAGCGTAGACGGGAGGATCTACGAGCAGTACTTC. Protein product: CASSVDGRIYEQYF. Complete variable domain (other parts from reference TRBV9 and TRBJ2-7): DSGVTQTPKHLITATGQRVTLRCSPRSGDLSVYWYQQSLDQGLQFLIQYYNGEERAKGNILERFSAQQFPDLHSELNLSSLELGDSALYFCASSVDGRIYEQYFGPGTRLTVT.

This clonotype showed up many times. The gene calls are TRBV6-2 or TRBV6-3 and TRBJ2-7; 7 bases line up with TRBD1. Trimming cost V 7 bases and J 2 bases; bases outside gene matches: 8. The CDR3 has 14 residues. The germline V gene encodes CDR1 MNHEY and CDR2 SVGEGT. The chain's CDR3 is CASTKTGPPYEQYF. In DNA, the CDR3 is TGTGCCAGCACCAAGACAGGGCCTCCCTACGAGCAGTACTTC.

This clonotype was observed a handful of times. V is TRBV7-9 and J is TRBJ1-1, with a tentative D call TRBD1 (6 bases). This CDR3 spans 16 amino acids. The germline V gene has CDR1 SEHNR and CDR2 FQNEAQ (reference sequence). V was shortened by 5 bases and J by 4 bases, with 20 bases between the two germline ends. The CDR3 bases are TGTGCCAGCAGCCACGGTGGGGGCGCCATGGCCACTGAAGCTTTCTTT. Translating it yields CASSHGGGAMATEAFF.

Only a few counts were recorded for this clonotype. This chain links TRBV4-1 with TRBJ1-5; D uncertain. Per germline, CDR1 MGHRA and CDR2 YSYEKL. The CDR3 is 13 residues long. V was trimmed by 1 base and J by 6 bases, leaving 7 bases between them. The CDR3 DNA follows: TGCGCCAGCAGCCAAGTAATTTCTCAGCCCCAGCATTTT. Translation: CASSQVISQPQHF.

This clonotype was seen at least ten times. V and J are TRBV28 and TRBJ2-7, with 8 positions matching TRBD1. Unmatched junction bases numbered 8, after V lost 2 bases and J lost 5 bases. CDR1 is MDHEN and CDR2 is SYDVKM in the germline V gene. The CDR3 extends over 15 amino acids. The CDR3 DNA is TGTGCCAGCAGTTTAATTCAGGGGGCGCTGGACGAGCAGTACTTC. It specifies CASSLIQGALDEQYF.

This clonotype was seen ten or more times. The V gene is TRBV11-2, the J gene TRBJ2-7; D unresolved. Germline CDR1 SGHAT, CDR2 FQNNGV. V lost 8 bases and J lost 6, with 14 bases in between. The CDR3 runs 12 residues. CDR3 sequence: CASAASVAEQYF. The DNA of the CDR3 is TGTGCCAGCGCCGCTTCCGTGGCCGAGCAGTACTTC.

The sample holds many counts of this clonotype. J is TRBJ1-2 and V is TRBV12-3 or TRBV12-4; 7 bases are a match to TRBD1. The trim removed 5 bases at V and 7 bases at J, leaving 1 base unmatched. There are 11 residues in the CDR3. This CDR3 is CASSTGAGYTF. Written as DNA, the CDR3 is TGTGCCAGCAGTACAGGGGCTGGCTACACCTTC.

This clonotype has a handful of counts. The chain carries TRBV20-1 and TRBJ2-2; a possible D gene is TRBD1 (6 bases). CDR1 DFQATT and CDR2 SNEGSKA come from the germline V gene (reference sequence). The CDR3 is 14 residues long. V lost 3 bases to trimming and J lost 7 bases, with 15 bases between them. The CDR3 protein is CSARMMQGIGELFF. CDR3 sequence (DNA): TGCAGTGCTAGGATGATGCAGGGGATCGGGGAGCTGTTTTTT.

The V gene is TRBV19, the J gene TRBJ1-1, with unresolved D. The V gene lost 4 bases and the J gene lost 0 bases, with 12 bases spanning the gap. Per germline, CDR1 LNHDA and CDR2 SQIVND (reference sequence). The CDR3 contains 15 residues. In DNA form, the CDR3 reads TGTGCCAGTAGTAACGACGCCGATATGAACACTGAAGCTTTCTTT. Translated, it gives CASSNDADMNTEAFF. Full variable domain (rest looked up from reference TRBV19 and TRBJ1-1): DGGITQSPKYLFRKEGQNVTLSCEQNLNHDAMYWYRQDPGQGLRLIYYSQIVNDFQKGDIAEGYSVSREKKESFPLTVTSAQKNPTAFYLCASSNDADMNTEAFFGQGTRLTVV.

The table lists this clonotype with many counts. The chain joins TRBV12-3 or TRBV12-4 to TRBJ2-6, with D perhaps matching TRBD1 (6 bases). V was pared by 3 bases and J by 0 bases, with 15 bases between. The CDR3 sequence is 18 residues long. The CDR3, as DNA: TGTGCCAGCAGTTTCGGGGACATTAACCCCTCTGGGGCCAACGTCCTGACTTTC. Its translation is CASSFGDINPSGANVLTF.

This clonotype appeared many times. The chain employs TRBV5-1 and TRBJ2-1, with 9 bases matching TRBD2. The trim removed 1 base at V and 7 bases at J, leaving 9 bases unmatched. Germline V CDR1 and CDR2: SGHRS, YFSETQ. The CDR3 extends over 16 amino acids. The CDR3 loop is CASSLWLAGTGNEQFF. CDR3 DNA sequence: TGCGCCAGCAGCTTGTGGCTAGCGGGAACCGGGAATGAGCAGTTCTTC.

This clonotype has at least ten counts. The chain combines TRBV28 with TRBJ2-1; 11 nucleotides align to TRBD2. CDR1 is MDHEN and CDR2 is SYDVKM in the germline V gene. J lost 2 bases, V lost 1 base, and 13 bases had no gene match. The CDR3 has 20 residues. The CDR3 nucleotides read TGTGCCAGCAGTTTATCTTCTGATAGCGGGAGGGCCTGGGCCTACAATGAGCAGTTCTTC. Amino acids: CASSLSSDSGRAWAYNEQFF.

With respect to this clonotype: This sequence may be a read error, since a much larger clone differs from it by one base. The chain is built from TRBV18 and TRBJ2-1; 10 bases are shared with TRBD1. CDR1 and CDR2 (germline): KGHSH, LQKENI. The length of the CDR3 is 15 residues. As DNA, the CDR3 is TGTGCCAGTAGGGCGGGACAGGGGTCCCACAATGAGCAGCTCTTC. Translating gives CASRAGQGSHNEQLF. The whole variable domain, filled in from reference TRBV18 and TRBJ2-1, reads NAGVMQNPRHLVRRRGQEARLRCSPMKGHSHVYWYRQLPEEGLKFMVYLQKENIIDESGMPKERFSAEFPKEGPSILRIQQVVRGDSAAYFCASRAGQGSHNEQLFGPGTRLTVL.

This clonotype was seen at least ten times. The V call is TRBV5-6, the J call TRBJ1-2; 8 bases align to TRBD1. The V and J ends lost 4 bases and 6 bases, in that order; junction bases with no gene match: 5. The CDR3 totals 13 residues. CDR1 is SGHDT, CDR2 YYEEEE, per germline. DNA for the CDR3: TGTGCCAGCAGCGAGACAGGGGATGATGGCTACACCTTC. It translates to CASSETGDDGYTF.

This clonotype was detected ten times or more. The gene calls are TRBV28 and TRBJ2-7, with 7 bases matching TRBD2. Germline CDR1 MDHEN, CDR2 SYDVKM. CDR3 length: 15 amino acids. J was trimmed by 4 bases and V by 6 bases; bases with no gene match: 12. This CDR3 reads CASSQRGGVGYEQYF. DNA of the CDR3: TGTGCCAGCAGCCAGCGGGGAGGGGTGGGGTACGAGCAGTACTTC.

This clonotype was counted at least ten times. This sequence joins TRBV20-1 and TRBJ2-3; D is possibly TRBD1 (6 bases). V lost 0 bases and J 4 bases, leaving 14 bases between the germline ends. CDR1 and CDR2 from the germline V gene are DFQATT and SNEGSKA (reference sequence). The CDR3 is made up of 15 amino acids. CDR3 sequence reads: CSARDPGERSDTQYF. In DNA form, the CDR3 reads TGCAGTGCTAGAGATCCAGGGGAGAGGTCAGATACGCAGTATTTT.

This clonotype has a count of ten or more. This chain links TRBV5-1 with TRBJ1-1; no reliable D call. V shed 0 bases and J shed 0 bases, with 9 bases lying between them. This CDR3 contains 15 residues. CDR1 SGHRS and CDR2 YFSETQ come from the germline V gene. The CDR3 region has the DNA TGCGCCAGCAGCTTGGGTGGCAGTATGAACACTGAAGCTTTCTTT. Translating it yields CASSLGGSMNTEAFF.

This clonotype came up many times. The chain couples TRBV28 to TRBJ2-7; D unresolved. The CDR3 totals 13 residues. CDR1 and CDR2 (germline): MDHEN, SYDVKM. V was clipped by 2 bases and J by 4 bases, with 9 bases between them. The CDR3 nucleotides are TGTGCCAGCAGTTTAGGTGCGAGGTACGAGCAGTACTTC. It is translated as CASSLGARYEQYF.

The chain couples TRBV12-3 or TRBV12-4 to TRBJ2-2; D perhaps matches TRBD2 (7 bases). The CDR3 has 14 amino acids. Trimming left V 1 base short and J 6 bases short, with 9 bases between. CDR3 sequence (DNA): TGTGCCAGCAGTTTAGGGGGGGGGCCCGGGGAGCTGTTTTTT. This sequence encodes CASSLGGGPGELFF.

The chain carries TRBV28 and TRBJ2-6, with D tentatively TRBD1 or TRBD2 (6 bases each). The CDR3 contains 15 residues. Germline CDR1 is MDHEN and CDR2 is SYDVKM. Between the trimmed V and J ends, which lost 3 bases and 4 bases, there was a span of 10 bases. Here the CDR3 reads CASSFSGAGANVLTF. CDR3 bases: TGTGCCAGCAGTTTTTCGGGGGCCGGGGCCAACGTCCTGACTTTC.

The J gene is TRBJ2-3, the V gene TRBV27; 13 bases align to TRBD2. The CDR3 loop spans 18 amino acids. After removal of 4 bases from V and 4 bases from J, the junction contained 11 bases not matched to a gene. CDR1 is MNHEY, CDR2 SMNVEV, per germline (reference sequence). CDR3 in amino acids: CASSWTGTSGAHPDTQYF. The DNA of the CDR3 is TGTGCCAGCAGTTGGACAGGGACTAGCGGGGCGCACCCAGATACGCAGTATTTT.

On this clonotype itself: Given a much more abundant clone one base away, this may be a read error. The chain carries TRBV9 and TRBJ2-3; D is ambiguous. CDR1 and CDR2 from the germline V gene are SGDLS and YYNGEE. This CDR3 has 12 residues. V lost 0 bases to trimming and J lost 4 bases, with 3 bases between them. CDR3 protein: CASSVEADTQYF. In DNA form, the CDR3 reads TGTGCCAGCAGCGTAGAGGCAGATACGCAGTATTTT.